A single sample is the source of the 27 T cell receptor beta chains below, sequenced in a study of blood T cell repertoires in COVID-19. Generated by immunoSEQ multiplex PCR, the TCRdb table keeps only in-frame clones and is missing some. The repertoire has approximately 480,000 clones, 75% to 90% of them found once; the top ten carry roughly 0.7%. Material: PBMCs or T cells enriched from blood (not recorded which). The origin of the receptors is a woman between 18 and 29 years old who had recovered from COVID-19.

Written as DNA, the CDR3 is TGTGCCAGCAGCGGCTCGGGTTACGGTGAGCAGTTCTTC. It is translated as CASSGSGYGEQFF. The V and J genes are TRBV2 and TRBJ2-1, with D hard to call. The germline V gene has CDR1 SNHLY and CDR2 FYNNEI. CDR3 length: 13 amino acids. V was shortened by 6 bases and J by 9 bases, with 15 bases between the two germline ends.

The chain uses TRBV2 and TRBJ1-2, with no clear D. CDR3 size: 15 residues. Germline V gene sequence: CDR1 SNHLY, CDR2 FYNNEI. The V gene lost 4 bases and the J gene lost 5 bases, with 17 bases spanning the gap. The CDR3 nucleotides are TGTGCCAGCAGTGCGTACCGGCAGACTCCTTATGGCTACACCTTC. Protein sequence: CASSAYRQTPYGYTF.

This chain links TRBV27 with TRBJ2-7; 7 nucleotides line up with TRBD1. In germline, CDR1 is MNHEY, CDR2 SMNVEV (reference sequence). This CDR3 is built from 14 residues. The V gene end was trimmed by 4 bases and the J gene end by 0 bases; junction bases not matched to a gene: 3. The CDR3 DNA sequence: TGTGCCAGCAGTTGGGGGACAGACTCCTACGAGCAGTACTTC. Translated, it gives CASSWGTDSYEQYF.

CDR3 residues: CASSITSGGQETQYF. CDR3 DNA: TGTGCCAGCAGCATAACTAGCGGGGGCCAAGAGACCCAGTACTTC. The chain carries TRBV7-2 and TRBJ2-5, with 11 positions matching TRBD2. CDR1 is SGHTA, CDR2 FQGNSA, per germline. This CDR3 spans 15 amino acids. V shed 5 bases, J shed 1 base, and the junction held 3 bases outside the gene matches.

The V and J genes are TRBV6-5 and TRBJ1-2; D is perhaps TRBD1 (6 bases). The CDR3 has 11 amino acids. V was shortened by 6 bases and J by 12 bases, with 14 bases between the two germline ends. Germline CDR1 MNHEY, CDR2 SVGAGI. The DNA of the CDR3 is TGTGCCAGCAGCCGGGACACGTTTGACACCTTC. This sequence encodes CASSRDTFDTF.

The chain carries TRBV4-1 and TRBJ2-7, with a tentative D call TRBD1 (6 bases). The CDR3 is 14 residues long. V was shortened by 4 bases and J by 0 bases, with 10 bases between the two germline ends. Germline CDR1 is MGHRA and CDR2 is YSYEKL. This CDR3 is CASSRQDDSYEQYF. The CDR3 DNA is TGCGCCAGCAGCCGACAGGACGACTCCTACGAGCAGTACTTC.

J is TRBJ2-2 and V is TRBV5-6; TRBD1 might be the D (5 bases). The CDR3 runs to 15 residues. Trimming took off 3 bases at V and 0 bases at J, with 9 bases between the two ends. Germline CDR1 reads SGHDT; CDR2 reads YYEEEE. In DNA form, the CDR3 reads TGTGCCAGCAGCTCTGACAGCACGAACACCGGGGAGCTGTTTTTT. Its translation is CASSSDSTNTGELFF.

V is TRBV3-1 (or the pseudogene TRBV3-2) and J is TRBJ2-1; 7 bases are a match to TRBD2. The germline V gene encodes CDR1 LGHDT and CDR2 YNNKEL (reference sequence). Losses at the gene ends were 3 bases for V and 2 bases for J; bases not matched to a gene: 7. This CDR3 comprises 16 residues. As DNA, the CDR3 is TGTGCCAGCAGCCAGAGGAGAGCGGGGACCTACAATGAGCAGTTCTTC. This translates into CASSQRRAGTYNEQFF.

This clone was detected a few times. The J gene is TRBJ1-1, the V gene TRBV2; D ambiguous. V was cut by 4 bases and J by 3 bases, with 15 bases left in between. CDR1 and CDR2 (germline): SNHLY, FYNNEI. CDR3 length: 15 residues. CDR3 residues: CASSAISGSYTEAFF. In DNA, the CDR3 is TGTGCCAGCAGTGCCATATCCGGGAGCTACACTGAAGCTTTCTTT.

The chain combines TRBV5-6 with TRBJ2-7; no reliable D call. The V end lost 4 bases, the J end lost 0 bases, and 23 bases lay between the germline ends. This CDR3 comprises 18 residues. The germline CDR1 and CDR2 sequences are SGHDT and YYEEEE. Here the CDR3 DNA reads TGTGCCAGCAGCCAACGAGTATGGGCACAGATGAACTCCTACGAGCAGTACTTC. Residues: CASSQRVWAQMNSYEQYF.

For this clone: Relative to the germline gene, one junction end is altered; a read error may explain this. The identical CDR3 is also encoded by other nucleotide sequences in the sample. This CDR3 is CASSLSGGGTGELFF. CDR3 in DNA: TGTGCTAGCAGCCTGTCAGGCGGGGGGACCGGGGAGCTGTTTTTT. The chain employs TRBV7-7 and TRBJ2-2; 8 positions agree with TRBD2. The germline gives CDR1 SSHAT, CDR2 FNYEAQ (reference sequence). The CDR3 sequence is 15 residues long.

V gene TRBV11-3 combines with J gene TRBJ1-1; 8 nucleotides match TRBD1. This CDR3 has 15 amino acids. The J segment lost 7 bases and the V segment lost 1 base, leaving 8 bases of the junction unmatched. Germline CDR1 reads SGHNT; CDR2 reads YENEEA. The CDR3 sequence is CASSLGQGANNEAFF. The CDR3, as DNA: TGTGCCAGCAGCTTAGGCCAGGGGGCGAATAATGAAGCTTTCTTT.

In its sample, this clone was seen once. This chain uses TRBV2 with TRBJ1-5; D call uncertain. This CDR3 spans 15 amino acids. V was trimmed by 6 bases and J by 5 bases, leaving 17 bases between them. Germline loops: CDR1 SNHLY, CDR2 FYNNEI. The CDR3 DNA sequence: TGTGCCAGCAGACCAAGTAGCATTCCGGATCAGCCCCAGCATTTT. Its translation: CASRPSSIPDQPQHF.

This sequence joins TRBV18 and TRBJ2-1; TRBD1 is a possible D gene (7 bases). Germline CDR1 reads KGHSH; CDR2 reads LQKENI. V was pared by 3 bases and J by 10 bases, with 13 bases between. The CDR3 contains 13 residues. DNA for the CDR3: TGTGCCAGCTCACCTAGCAGGGGGGAAGAGCAGTTCTTC. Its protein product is CASSPSRGEEQFF.

The CDR3 is CASSSRSEGALDGYTF. For the CDR3, the DNA is TGTGCCAGCAGCTCCCGGAGTGAGGGGGCATTAGATGGCTACACCTTC. The gene calls are TRBV5-4 and TRBJ1-2, with 7 bases matching TRBD1. Trimming took 3 bases from V and 6 from J; bases not matched to a gene: 14. Germline CDR1 is SGHNT and CDR2 is YYREEE (reference sequence). The CDR3 runs to 16 residues.

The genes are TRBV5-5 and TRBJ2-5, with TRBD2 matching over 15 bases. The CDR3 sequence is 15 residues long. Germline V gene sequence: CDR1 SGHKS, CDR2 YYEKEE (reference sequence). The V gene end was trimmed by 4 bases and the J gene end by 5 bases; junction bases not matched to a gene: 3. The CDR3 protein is CASSPGTSGGETQYF. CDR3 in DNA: TGTGCCAGCAGCCCTGGGACTAGCGGGGGGGAGACCCAGTACTTC.

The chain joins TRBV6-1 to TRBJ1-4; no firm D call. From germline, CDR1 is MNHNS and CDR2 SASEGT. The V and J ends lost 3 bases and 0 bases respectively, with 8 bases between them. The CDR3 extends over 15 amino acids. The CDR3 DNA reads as TGTGCCAGCAGTGAGGGCTTTGCAACTAATGAAAAACTGTTTTTT. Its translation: CASSEGFATNEKLFF.

CDR3 protein: CASSLEEDSPLHF. In DNA form, the CDR3 reads TGCGCCAGCAGCTTGGAAGAGGATTCACCCCTCCACTTT. The chain uses TRBV5-1 and TRBJ1-6; unclear D gene. The CDR3 runs to 13 residues. CDR1 and CDR2 (germline): SGHRS, YFSETQ. The V end was cut by 0 bases, the J end by 8 bases, with 6 bases between.

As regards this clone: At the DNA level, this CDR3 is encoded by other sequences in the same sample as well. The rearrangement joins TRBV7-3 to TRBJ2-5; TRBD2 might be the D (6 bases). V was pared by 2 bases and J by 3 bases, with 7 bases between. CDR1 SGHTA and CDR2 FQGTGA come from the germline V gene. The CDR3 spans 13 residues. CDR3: CASSLRREETQYF. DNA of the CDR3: TGTGCCAGCAGCTTACGGAGGGAAGAGACCCAGTACTTC.

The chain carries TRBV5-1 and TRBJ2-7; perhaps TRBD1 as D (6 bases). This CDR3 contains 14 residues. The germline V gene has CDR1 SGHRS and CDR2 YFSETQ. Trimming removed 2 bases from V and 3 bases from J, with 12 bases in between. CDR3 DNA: TGCGCCAGCAGCTTAGAGGCAGGGGACTACGAGCAGTACTTC. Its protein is CASSLEAGDYEQYF.

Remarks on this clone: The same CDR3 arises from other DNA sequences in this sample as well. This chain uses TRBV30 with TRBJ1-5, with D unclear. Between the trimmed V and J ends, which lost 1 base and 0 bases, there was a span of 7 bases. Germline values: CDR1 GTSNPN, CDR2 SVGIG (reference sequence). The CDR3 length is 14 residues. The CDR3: CAWSGGLSNQPQHF. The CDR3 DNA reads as TGTGCCTGGAGTGGAGGACTTAGCAATCAGCCCCAGCATTTT.

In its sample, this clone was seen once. CDR3 residues: CASSAKSYGYTF. DNA of the CDR3: TGTGCCAGCTCAGCGAAGAGTTATGGCTACACCTTC. The rearrangement links TRBV18 to TRBJ1-2; D gene uncertain. V was clipped by 5 bases and J by 5 bases, with 9 bases between them. This CDR3 is built from 12 residues. Germline V lookup: CDR1 KGHSH, CDR2 LQKENI.

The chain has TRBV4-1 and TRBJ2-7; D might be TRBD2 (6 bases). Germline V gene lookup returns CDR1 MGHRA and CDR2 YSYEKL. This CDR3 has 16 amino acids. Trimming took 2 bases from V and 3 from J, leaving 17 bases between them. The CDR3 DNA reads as TGCGCCAGCAGCCAATTGGCGGGGCGGATGGGCTACGAGCAGTACTTC. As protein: CASSQLAGRMGYEQYF.

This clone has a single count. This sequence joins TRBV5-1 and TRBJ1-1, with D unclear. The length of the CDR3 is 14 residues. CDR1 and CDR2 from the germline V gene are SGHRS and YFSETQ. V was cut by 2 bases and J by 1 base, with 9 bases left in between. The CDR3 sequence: CASSFSHQNTEAFF. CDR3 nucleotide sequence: TGCGCCAGCAGCTTTAGTCACCAGAACACTGAAGCTTTCTTT.

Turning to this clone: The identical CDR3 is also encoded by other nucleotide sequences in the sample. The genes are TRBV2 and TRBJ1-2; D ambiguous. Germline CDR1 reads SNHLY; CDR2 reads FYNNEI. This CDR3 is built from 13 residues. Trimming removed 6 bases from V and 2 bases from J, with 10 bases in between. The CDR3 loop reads CASSEEGNYGYTF. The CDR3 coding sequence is TGTGCCAGCAGCGAGGAAGGAAACTATGGCTACACCTTC.

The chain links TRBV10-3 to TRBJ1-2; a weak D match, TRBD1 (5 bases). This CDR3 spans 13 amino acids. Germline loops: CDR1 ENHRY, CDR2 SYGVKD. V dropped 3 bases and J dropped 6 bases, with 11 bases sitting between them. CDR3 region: CAISDQGWHGYTF. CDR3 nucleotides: TGTGCCATCAGTGATCAGGGTTGGCATGGCTACACCTTC.

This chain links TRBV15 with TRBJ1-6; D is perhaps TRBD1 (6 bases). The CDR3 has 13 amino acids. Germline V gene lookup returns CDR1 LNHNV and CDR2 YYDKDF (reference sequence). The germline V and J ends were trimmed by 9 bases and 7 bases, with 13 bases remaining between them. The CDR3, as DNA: TGTGCCACTAGGGGGGGGAACAATTCACCCCTCCACTTT. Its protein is CATRGGNNSPLHF.